These T cell receptor beta chains were read from a single sample in a study of blood T cells in healthy people across ages. TCRdb re-called the 5' RACE reads with MiXCR, one entry per CDR3 protein. The sample contains around 710,000 distinct CDR3 sequences, roughly 45% of which appear only once. Sequenced input: blood. The origin of the receptors is a woman aged 55-69 years in good health. Each CDR3 is given with its conserved first and last residue. Fields, in order: J gene, clone size, V gene, D gene, CDR3 DNA, CDR3 protein. D genes are given only for firm matches. Clone sizes are given selectively: once, few, many, or a class where the clone is expanded.

TRBJ1-5 | - | TRBV5-1 | TRBD1 | TGCGCCAGCAGCGAAGGGACAGGGCAGCAGCCCCAGCATTTT | CASSEGTGQQPQHF
TRBJ2-6 | many | TRBV10-3 | - | TGTGCCATCAGTGCCGGGTCCGGGGCCAACGTCCTGACTTTC | CAISAGSGANVLTF
TRBJ1-2 | few | TRBV5-1 | - | TGCGCCAGCAGCCTACCCGCGGGTAATCCAGATGAAGCTAACTATGGCTACACCTTC | CASSLPAGNPDEANYGYTF
TRBJ2-7 | few | TRBV20-1 | TRBD1 | TGCAGTGCTGAGTCGGGACAGCCCCCCTACGAGCAGTACTTC | CSAESGQPPYEQYF
TRBJ2-7 | many | TRBV4-3 | TRBD1 | TGCGCCAGCAGCCAAAAGGCAGGGGGCGAGCAGTACTTC | CASSQKAGGEQYF
TRBJ1-5 | few | TRBV7-9 | - | TGTGCCAGCAGCTCGAGGCAGGGCCTTAGGGGGCAGCCCCAGCATTTT | CASSSRQGLRGQPQHF
TRBJ2-7 | - | TRBV5-1 | TRBD2 | TGCGCCAGCAGCAGTTCTAGCGGGGGGTACGAGCAGTACTTC | CASSSSSGGYEQYF
TRBJ2-5 | - | TRBV20-1 | - | TGCAGTGCCCAGCCGACATTTGGGCAGTACTTC | CSAQPTFGQYF
TRBJ2-1 | - | TRBV20-1 | TRBD2 | TGCAGTGCTCGACTTTTAGCGGGAGCCAATGAGCAGTTCTTC | CSARLLAGANEQFF
TRBJ1-2 | - | TRBV12-3/TRBV12-4 | TRBD1 | TGTGCCAGCAGTGTTGGGACAGGGAGCTATGGCTACACCTTC | CASSVGTGSYGYTF
TRBJ1-2 | few | TRBV3-1 | - | TGTGCCAGCAGCCAATGGACGCAGATCCACTATGGCTACACCTTC | CASSQWTQIHYGYTF
TRBJ2-1 | many | TRBV12-3/TRBV12-4 | - | TGTGCCAGCAGCTTAGGGTCGGGCTCCTACAATGAGCAGTTCTTC | CASSLGSGSYNEQFF
TRBJ1-1 | few | TRBV24-1 | TRBD1 | TGTGCCACCGAATCCGGGACAGGGGGCCGCACTGAAGCTTTCTTT | CATESGTGGRTEAFF
TRBJ2-7 | - | TRBV4-1 | - | TGCGCCAGCAGCCAAGAGGATTCAGCGAGGAGCTCCTACGAGCAGTACTTC | CASSQEDSARSSYEQYF